A single TCR beta chain is shown here with its context. The target antigen is unknown. Researchers took RNA transcripts and amplified the TCR beta CDR3 regions from them. Using the HTBI primer set, a first-round RT-PCR was run on the TCR CDR3. TCRdb recomputed calls from the multiplex PCR reads with MiXCR, one row per CDR3 protein. The sample lists more than 300,000 distinct CDR3 sequences, around 20% seen once, with roughly two fifths in the top ten. The data belong to a study of T cells in Graves' hyperthyroidism and ophthalmopathy. Overall study findings and caveats: A model of 13 V-J pairs discriminated ophthalmopathy from stable hyperthyroidism.

Disease duration was under 3 months in the ophthalmopathy patients, who also had a Clinical Activity Score of at least 3 and a NOSPECS grade of at least 4. Uncontrolled infections, other autoimmune diseases, pregnancy or lactation led to exclusion of patients. Per germline, CDR1 MDHEN and CDR2 SYDVKM. This CDR3 is built from 15 residues. J lost 5 bases, V lost 6 bases, and 9 bases had no gene match. The source material was blood. The chain recombines TRBV28 with TRBJ2-2, with TRBD1 identical over 7 bases. The origin of this receptor is a man between 18 and 35 years old with Graves' ophthalmopathy. CDR3 DNA: TGTGCCAGCAGCTCCATCAGACAGGGTACCGGGGAGCTGTTTTTT. Its protein is CASSSIRQGTGELFF. The variable domain in full, with the rest retrieved from reference TRBV28 and TRBJ2-2, is DVKVTQSSRYLVKRTGEKVFLECVQDMDHENMFWYRQDPGLGLRLIYFSYDVKMKEKGDIPEGYSVSREKKERFSLILESASTNQTSMYLCASSSIRQGTGELFFGEGSRLTVL.